Below are 29 T cell receptor beta chains sequenced from a single sample in a study of T cell clonality in common variable immunodeficiency. General study points: Fewer deletions and N-nucleotide insertions were reportedly seen in common variable immunodeficiency TCR beta sequences.

TCRdb's table, derived via immunoSEQ multiplex PCR, lists solely in-frame clones and lacks some. The repertoire has about 28,000 clones, none seen only once; the ten largest take 29%. For these receptors, no antigen is known. The sequencing input was peripheral blood mononuclear cells. The receptors originated from a human donor with common variable immunodeficiency.

This clone has more than one count but fewer than ten. Read sequence stops 3 residues before the CDR3 end, and the germline J gene provides the missing end. V is TRBV6-2 or TRBV6-3 and J is TRBJ1-2, with a tentative D call TRBD1 (6 bases). V lost 5 bases and J 2 bases, leaving 12 bases between the germline ends. This CDR3 is 14 amino acids long. Germline V gene lookup returns CDR1 MNHEY and CDR2 SVGEGT. The covered CDR3 bases are TGTGCCAGCAGTCCTTGGACAGCGAACTATGGC. Amino acids: CASSPWTANYG. The full CDR3 is CASSPWTANYGYTF.

To note about this clone: From the germline J gene comes the end of the CDR3, since the read stops 3 residues before it. The rearrangement links TRBV19 to TRBJ2-5; 7 bases are shared with TRBD1. Losses at the gene ends were 3 bases for V and 5 bases for J; bases not matched to a gene: 12. This CDR3 is built from 16 residues. Germline V CDR1 and CDR2: LNHDA, SQIVND (reference sequence). The sequenced CDR3 bases are TGTGCCAGTAGTATTCCCTCCGGGACAGCCAGGGAGACC. Its protein product is CASSIPSGTARET. The whole CDR3 reads CASSIPSGTARETQYF.

Remarks on this clone: The read falls 3 residues short of the CDR3 end, and the missing part is taken from the germline J gene. The rearrangement joins TRBV7-9 to TRBJ1-2; 7 nucleotides agree with TRBD1. After removal of 3 bases from V and 6 bases from J, the junction contained 7 bases not matched to a gene. Germline V gives CDR1 SEHNR, CDR2 FQNEAQ (reference sequence). This CDR3 spans 14 amino acids. The part of the CDR3 DNA that was read is TGTGCCAGCAGCTTCACACAGGGGTTGGATGGC. Protein sequence: CASSFTQGLDG. The whole CDR3 is CASSFTQGLDGYTF.

This clone was counted at least ten times. The CDR3 end falls 3 residues outside the read, so it is completed with the germline J gene. The chain is built from TRBV29-1 and TRBJ2-2; D may be TRBD1 (6 bases). Germline lookup yields CDR1 SQVTM and CDR2 ANQGSEA. This CDR3 contains 15 residues. V was shortened by 5 bases and J by 4 bases, with 17 bases between the two germline ends. The part of the CDR3 DNA that was read is TGCAGCGTTTCACAGGGTTATGGTGGCACCGGGGAG. It is translated as CSVSQGYGGTGE. The complete CDR3 sequence is CSVSQGYGGTGELFF.

This clone has a handful of counts. The sequence runs out 3 residues before the end of the CDR3; the remainder is reconstructed from the germline J gene. This sequence joins TRBV7-9 and TRBJ2-2; D not resolved. This CDR3 region has 15 residues. Germline V gene sequence: CDR1 SEHNR, CDR2 FQNEAQ (reference sequence). Deletions cut 2 bases from V and 4 bases from J, with 11 bases between. The CDR3 DNA, read in part, is TGTGCCAGCAGCTTAAAGACACCATCCACCGGGGAG. Its translation is CASSLKTPSTGE. The full CDR3 protein is CASSLKTPSTGELFF. The whole variable domain, filled in from reference TRBV7-9 and TRBJ2-2, reads DTGVSQNPRHKITKRGQNVTFRCDPISEHNRLYWYRQTLGQGPEFLTYFQNEAQLEKSRLLSDRFSAERPKGSFSTLEIQRTEQGDSAMYLCASSLKTPSTGELFFGEGSRLTVL.

With regard to this clone: The CDR3 end lies 3 residues beyond the end of the read and is filled in from the germline J gene. The chain carries TRBV7-8 and TRBJ1-6, with D perhaps TRBD1 (6 bases). Germline-derived CDR1 and CDR2 are SGHVS and FQNEAQ. V was pared by 3 bases and J by 7 bases, with 10 bases between. The CDR3 covers 14 residues. The CDR3 sequence is CASSFQTGNSPLHF. CDR3 DNA, as far as it was read: TGTGCCAGCAGCTTTCAAACAGGGAATTCACCC.

This clone has a handful of counts. The CDR3 DNA, read in part, is TGCGCCAGCAGCGAGGCCGGGACAGGGGGCTACGAG. Translated: CASSEAGTGGYE. The whole CDR3 region reads CASSEAGTGGYEQYF. V and J are TRBV5-1 and TRBJ2-7; 11 positions match TRBD1. Coverage ceases 3 residues before the CDR3 finishes, and the germline J gene fills in the end. There are 15 residues in the CDR3. V dropped 4 bases and J dropped 3; count of bases not matched to a gene: 6. CDR1 SGHRS and CDR2 YFSETQ come from the germline V gene.

A few counts support this clone. Read sequence stops 3 residues before the CDR3 end, and the germline J gene provides the missing end. The chain joins TRBV30 to TRBJ2-7, with 7 positions matching TRBD2. The CDR3 is 16 amino acids. The J segment lost 1 base and the V segment lost 3 bases, leaving 12 bases of the junction unmatched. Germline values: CDR1 GTSNPN, CDR2 SVGIG (reference sequence). The sequenced part of the CDR3 DNA is TGTGCCTGGAGCGCCTCTGGGCTAGCGGTATCCTACGAG. Amino acids: CAWSASGLAVSYE. The full CDR3 is CAWSASGLAVSYEQYF.

Worth noting for this clone: The read comes to an end 3 residues before the CDR3 does, leaving the germline J gene to fill in the end. This rearrangement joins TRBV7-2 to TRBJ1-2, with TRBD1 as a possible D gene (6 bases). The germline V and J ends were trimmed by 5 bases and 5 bases, with 12 bases remaining between them. Germline lookup yields CDR1 SGHTA and CDR2 FQGNSA. The CDR3 consists of 13 residues. CDR3 DNA, as far as it was read: TGTGCCAGCAGCCCCGGGACAATTTATGGC. It specifies CASSPGTIYG. The complete CDR3 reads CASSPGTIYGYTF.

This clone was recorded many times. The junction does not match germline at one end; this may be a read error. With the read ending 3 residues before the CDR3 end, the germline J gene is used to fill in that end. J is TRBJ2-5 and V is TRBV7-7, with D possibly TRBD2 on 5 matching bases. This CDR3 has 13 residues. Germline CDR1 and CDR2: SSHAT and FNYEAQ (reference sequence). The CDR3 reads CASSSTSGETQYF. CDR3 bases read: TGTGCTAGCAGTTCAACTAGTGGGGAGACC.

This clone was counted ten times or more. The CDR3 end lies 3 residues beyond the end of the read and is filled in from the germline J gene. This chain links TRBV20-1 with TRBJ2-5; 10 bases map to TRBD2. CDR1 is DFQATT, CDR2 SNEGSKA, per germline (reference sequence). V trimming: 6 bases; J trimming: 3 bases; junction bases outside the gene matches: 4. The CDR3 covers 13 residues. The CDR3 loop is CSAFLAGEETQYF. The CDR3 DNA, read in part, is TGCAGTGCCTTTCTAGCGGGGGAAGAGACC.

This clone was seen repeatedly, ten times or more. The DNA ends 3 residues before the CDR3 does, and the rest of the CDR3 is filled in from the germline J gene. This rearrangement joins TRBV5-1 to TRBJ2-3, with D hard to call. The CDR3 sequence is 15 residues long. Germline CDR1 and CDR2: SGHRS and YFSETQ. V was trimmed by 0 bases and J by 1 base, leaving 9 bases between them. Partial CDR3 DNA: TGCGCCAGCAGCTTGGAGGTGATACGCACAGATACG. Translating it yields CASSLEVIRTDT. The entire CDR3 protein is CASSLEVIRTDTQYF.

This clone appeared many times. CDR3 in amino acids: CSAKKGAELDTQYF. CDR3 DNA (partial): TGCAGTGCTAAGAAGGGGGCGGAGTTAGATACG. The chain carries TRBV20-1 and TRBJ2-3; TRBD1 aligns across 7 bases. Sequencing ends 3 residues short of the CDR3 end; the germline J gene provides the rest. The CDR3 runs to 14 residues. Losses at the gene ends were 4 bases for V and 5 bases for J; bases not matched to a gene: 9. Germline CDR1 DFQATT, CDR2 SNEGSKA (reference sequence).

In this sample, this clone turned up a few times. The DNA ends 3 residues before the CDR3 does, and the rest of the CDR3 is filled in from the germline J gene. V is TRBV19 and J is TRBJ2-1; 11 bases match TRBD2. Germline V gene lookup returns CDR1 LNHDA and CDR2 SQIVND (reference sequence). The trim removed 9 bases at V and 4 bases at J, leaving 11 bases unmatched. The CDR3 consists of 16 residues. CDR3 DNA, as far as it was read: TGTGCCAGCTCAACTAGCGGGGGATCCACGTACAATGAG. Translated: CASSTSGGSTYNE. The entire CDR3 protein reads CASSTSGGSTYNEQFF.

This clone was counted many times. The read ends 3 residues before the CDR3 terminus; that terminus is restored from the germline J gene. The rearrangement links TRBV5-1 to TRBJ1-1, with 7 bases identical to TRBD1. The V gene end was trimmed by 4 bases and the J gene end by 3 bases; junction bases not matched to a gene: 6. This CDR3 region has 14 residues. The V gene's germline CDR1 is SGHRS and CDR2 YFSETQ. The part of the CDR3 DNA that was read is TGCGCCAGCAGCCTGGAGGACAGGTACACTGAA. The encoded protein is CASSLEDRYTE. The full CDR3 is CASSLEDRYTEAFF.

This clone has a count of ten or more. The read terminates 3 residues ahead of where the CDR3 ends, so the germline J gene completes it. V and J are TRBV30 and TRBJ2-3; 7 bases match TRBD2. The J segment lost 6 bases and the V segment lost 3 bases, leaving 9 bases of the junction unmatched. This CDR3 is 14 amino acids long. CDR1 is GTSNPN and CDR2 is SVGIG in the germline V gene (reference sequence). The part of the CDR3 DNA that was read is TGTGCCTGGAGCCGGGACGGGGGGTCCGATACG. It codes for CAWSRDGGSDT. The whole CDR3 sequence reads CAWSRDGGSDTQYF.

This clone showed up just a few times. The observed sequence ends 3 residues before the CDR3 terminus, with the missing tail filled in from the germline J gene. This chain connects TRBV11-2 to TRBJ2-3; 10 positions agree with TRBD1. This CDR3 contains 14 residues. Germline V gives CDR1 SGHAT, CDR2 FQNNGV. V trimming: 6 bases; J trimming: 4 bases; junction bases outside the gene matches: 4. CDR3 loop: CASRPGTGADTQYF. CDR3 DNA (partial): TGTGCCAGCAGGCCCGGGACAGGGGCAGATACG.

This clone was picked up many times. The read terminates 3 residues ahead of where the CDR3 ends, so the germline J gene completes it. V usage is TRBV23-1 and J usage is TRBJ2-6; D gene unclear. TRBV23-1 is given ORF status, its function remaining uncertain. The CDR3 covers 16 residues. Trimming removed 0 bases from V and 1 base from J, with 7 bases in between. CDR3 loop: CASSQSEGSGANVLTF. The part of the CDR3 DNA that was read is TGCGCCAGCAGTCAATCAGAAGGGTCTGGGGCCAACGTC.

This clone came up many times. The DNA ends 3 residues before the CDR3 does, and the rest of the CDR3 is filled in from the germline J gene. This chain links TRBV19 with TRBJ1-1; TRBD1 aligns across 11 bases. The CDR3 is 16 residues long. Looked up from germline, CDR1 is LNHDA and CDR2 is SQIVND (reference sequence). V was clipped by 8 bases and J by 4 bases; unmatched bases: 12. The chain's CDR3 is CASSTPGQGAGTEAFF. The CDR3 DNA, read in part, is TGTGCCAGTTCCACCCCCGGACAGGGGGCTGGCACTGAA.

This clone has ten or more counts. With the read ending 3 residues before the CDR3 end, the germline J gene is used to fill in that end. The chain carries TRBV14 and TRBJ1-1; possible D gene TRBD1, 6 bases. CDR1 is SGHDN, CDR2 FVKESK, per germline. The ends were cut back, 1 base at V and 5 bases at J, with 14 bases in the middle. This CDR3 is 15 amino acids long. The CDR3 DNA, read in part, is TGTGCCAGCAGCCAAGGGAGGGGGGGAACGACTGAA. This encodes CASSQGRGGTTE. The entire CDR3 sequence reads CASSQGRGGTTEAFF.

The sample holds many counts of this clone. With the read ending 3 residues before the CDR3 end, the germline J gene is used to fill in that end. This rearrangement joins TRBV7-2 to TRBJ2-5, with TRBD2 as a possible D gene (6 bases). V shed 3 bases and J shed 5 bases, with 13 bases lying between them. Germline CDR1 is SGHTA and CDR2 is FQGNSA. The CDR3 sequence is 14 residues long. The CDR3 bases that were read are TGTGCCAGCAGCTTTTTTGTGGGGGGTGAGACC. This sequence encodes CASSFFVGGET. The entire CDR3 sequence reads CASSFFVGGETQYF.

Concerning this clone: From the germline J gene comes the end of the CDR3, since the read stops 3 residues before it. The chain has TRBV6-2 or TRBV6-3 and TRBJ2-1; possibly TRBD2 for D (6 bases). Trimming took off 2 bases at V and 4 bases at J, with 6 bases between the two ends. This CDR3 has 13 amino acids. Germline V gene data show CDR1 as MNHEY and CDR2 as SVGEGT. The CDR3 DNA, read in part, is TGTGCCAGCAGTTACGGAGGGTACAATGAG. It yields the protein CASSYGGYNE. The complete CDR3 sequence is CASSYGGYNEQFF.

This clone was seen only a few times. The DNA ends 3 residues before the CDR3 does, and the rest of the CDR3 is filled in from the germline J gene. The gene calls are TRBV18 and TRBJ1-2, with 7 bases that match TRBD1. Germline CDR1 is KGHSH and CDR2 is LQKENI. V shed 1 base and J 6 bases; nucleotides not matched to a gene: 8. The CDR3 covers 15 residues. CDR3 DNA, as far as it was read: TGTGCCAGCTCACCACGACAGGGAAAGGAGGATGGC. Amino acids: CASSPRQGKEDG. The whole CDR3 region reads CASSPRQGKEDGYTF.

At least ten counts were recorded for this clone. The read ends 3 residues before the CDR3 terminus; that terminus is restored from the germline J gene. The rearrangement links TRBV18 to TRBJ2-1; no firm D call. CDR1 is KGHSH and CDR2 is LQKENI in the germline V gene. CDR3 length equals 15 residues. The ends were cut back, 2 bases at V and 0 bases at J, with 8 bases in the middle. The CDR3 bases that were read are TGTGCCAGCTCACCAACAGAAAGCTCCTACAATGAG. As protein: CASSPTESSYNE. The complete CDR3 protein is CASSPTESSYNEQFF.

This clone has only a few counts. The DNA ends 3 residues before the CDR3 does, and the rest of the CDR3 is filled in from the germline J gene. The chain combines TRBV20-1 with TRBJ2-5; D possibly corresponds to TRBD2 (5 bases). CDR1 DFQATT and CDR2 SNEGSKA come from the germline V gene (reference sequence). The length of the CDR3 is 15 residues. The V end lost 1 base, the J end lost 1 base, and 13 bases lay between the germline ends. CDR3 DNA, as far as it was read: TGCAGTGCTAGAGGTAGAGGGTCTTTCCAAGAGACC. This sequence encodes CSARGRGSFQET. The full CDR3 reads CSARGRGSFQETQYF.

This clone was seen at least ten times. The CDR3 extends 3 residues past the end of the read, so its final part is completed from the germline J gene. The rearrangement joins TRBV30 to TRBJ1-1, with 8 bases that match TRBD1. The CDR3 covers 12 residues. The V gene's germline CDR1 is GTSNPN and CDR2 SVGIG (reference sequence). Incomplete CDR3 DNA: TGTGCCTGGAGCACCTCGACAGGGGAG. This sequence encodes CAWSTSTGE. The whole CDR3 region reads CAWSTSTGEAFF.

As regards this clone: Coverage ceases 3 residues before the CDR3 finishes, and the germline J gene fills in the end. The chain recombines TRBV2 with TRBJ1-1; D is possibly TRBD1 (6 bases). CDR1 and CDR2 (germline): SNHLY, FYNNEI. The CDR3 totals 14 residues. The V end was cut by 6 bases, the J end by 3 bases, with 14 bases between. The CDR3 loop is CASSVLEGDTEAFF. Partial CDR3 DNA: TGTGCCAGCAGCGTTTTGGAGGGGGACACTGAA.

This clone was seen only a few times. The CDR3 loop is CASSPIERGASYEQYF. The part of the CDR3 DNA that was read is TGTGCCAGCAGTCCCATAGAGCGGGGGGCCTCCTACGAG. The chain combines TRBV6-2 or TRBV6-3 with TRBJ2-7; 9 nucleotides align to TRBD2. The read terminates 3 residues ahead of where the CDR3 ends, so the germline J gene completes it. The germline V gene has CDR1 MNHEY and CDR2 SVGEGT. Trimming cost V 5 bases and J 0 bases; bases outside gene matches: 8. The CDR3 length is 16 residues.

With respect to this clone: The DNA ends 3 residues before the CDR3 does, and the rest of the CDR3 is filled in from the germline J gene. This chain joins TRBV6-2 or TRBV6-3 and TRBJ1-2; D is possibly TRBD1 (5 bases). CDR3 size: 14 residues. Trimming removed 0 bases at V and 7 bases at J, with 12 bases between. Looked up from germline, CDR1 is MNHEY and CDR2 is SVGEGT. CDR3 region: CASSYSNRGPGYTF. Partial CDR3 DNA: TGTGCCAGCAGTTACTCGAATAGGGGTCCTGGC.